This record concerns one T cell receptor beta chain sequence. This record comes from a study of cytomegalovirus exposure and HLA in healthy donors. The study ran its PCR with 60 Vbeta and 13 Jbeta primers. TCRdb's copy holds only in-frame clones and misses some; the assay was immunoSEQ multiplex PCR. The repertoire consists of fewer than 200,000 clones, with about 12% occurring once and the leading ten covering about 8%. Trimming pared 5 bases from V and 5 bases from J, leaving 9 bases between. This CDR3 region has 12 residues. The germline V gene encodes CDR1 SEHNR and CDR2 FQNEAQ (reference sequence).

The specimen was PBMCs. This TCR came from a man aged 50-60 years in good health and CMV-seropositive. The chain joins TRBV7-9 to TRBJ2-5, with D possibly matching TRBD2 (5 bases). In DNA form, the CDR3 reads TGTGCCAGCAGCCCGGAGGCCGAGACCCAGTACTTC. Translation: CASSPEAETQYF.